These T cell receptor beta chains were read from a single sample in a study of OX40 agonist ivuxolimab in advanced cancers. Clones were sequenced by immunoSEQ multiplex PCR, and TCRdb holds only the in-frame ones, with some missing. This table has some 90,000 clones, around 87% appearing once. The sequences come from CD4+ or CD8+ T cells sorted from blood, collected in a trial of the OX40 agonist ivuxolimab. The receptors derive from an adult with an advanced solid tumor such as melanoma, head and neck, liver or kidney cancer. The CDR3 runs from the conserved cysteine through the conserved F or W. A D gene is named only where the DNA matches it firmly. The size entry is marked missing in some rows and otherwise reads once, few, many or a size class.

d_gene | j_gene | len | v_gene | abundance | CDR3aa | CDR3nt
TRBD1 | TRBJ1-2 | 12 | TRBV30 | once | CAADREYYGYTF | TGTGCCGCGGACAGGGAGTACTATGGCTACACCTTC
NA | TRBJ2-7 | 15 | TRBV5-1 | NA | CASSLGVIGAYEQYF | TGCGCCAGCAGCTTGGGAGTAATCGGGGCCTACGAGCAGTACTTC
NA | TRBJ1-2 | 12 | TRBV29-1 | few | CSVQGFFYGYTF | TGCAGCGTTCAGGGGTTTTTCTATGGCTACACCTTC
TRBD2 | TRBJ2-5 | 14 | TRBV7-2 | NA | CASSTSGSQETQYF | TGTGCCAGCAGTACTAGCGGGAGCCAGGAGACCCAGTACTTC
NA | TRBJ1-1 | 14 | TRBV30 | NA | CAWSFPGEYTEAFF | TGTGCCTGGAGTTTTCCAGGGGAATACACTGAAGCTTTCTTT
NA | TRBJ1-1 | 12 | TRBV7-9 | NA | CASSPGQREAFF | TGTGCCAGCAGCCCCGGACAGCGGGAAGCTTTCTTT
TRBD2 | TRBJ2-1 | 15 | TRBV14 | NA | CASSQMGWREDEQFF | TGTGCCAGCAGCCAAATGGGTTGGCGGGAGGATGAGCAGTTCTTC
NA | TRBJ1-2 | 14 | TRBV6-5 | NA | CASSYSTGQYGYTF | TGTGCCAGCAGTTACTCAACAGGGCAATATGGCTACACCTTC
TRBD2 | TRBJ2-1 | 14 | TRBV2 | NA | CASSWRTSGSEQFF | TGTGCCAGCAGTTGGAGGACTAGCGGGAGTGAGCAGTTCTTC
TRBD2 | TRBJ2-1 | 16 | TRBV5-1 | once | CASSLSGTSGYNEQFF | TGCGCCAGCAGCTTGTCCGGGACTAGCGGCTACAATGAGCAGTTCTTC
NA | TRBJ1-1 | 15 | TRBV28 | NA | CASSPALTGNTEAFF | TGTGCCAGCAGCCCTGCCCTCACAGGGAACACTGAAGCTTTCTTT
NA | TRBJ2-2 | 13 | TRBV28 | few | CASREQNTGELFF | TGTGCCAGCAGAGAACAGAACACCGGGGAGCTGTTTTTT
NA | TRBJ1-5 | 15 | TRBV6-5 | NA | CASSYRHPSDTPQHF | TGTGCCAGCAGTTACAGGCATCCTAGCGATACGCCCCAGCATTTT
TRBD2 | TRBJ2-2 | 16 | TRBV9 | NA | CASSVGTGGTTGELFF | TGTGCCAGCAGCGTAGGGACGGGAGGAACCACCGGGGAGCTGTTTTTT
TRBD1 | TRBJ1-2 | 15 | TRBV6-5 | NA | CASKNGQGGINGYTF | TGTGCCAGCAAAAACGGACAGGGGGGAATTAATGGCTACACCTTC
TRBD2 | TRBJ2-1 | 16 | TRBV6-6 | NA | CASSYSASGRPGEQFF | TGTGCCAGCAGTTACTCAGCTAGCGGGAGGCCGGGGGAGCAGTTCTTC
TRBD1 | TRBJ1-1 | 15 | TRBV14 | NA | CASSSWDSWNTEAFF | TGTGCCAGCAGTTCATGGGACAGTTGGAACACTGAAGCTTTCTTT
TRBD1 | TRBJ2-5 | 15 | TRBV5-1 | medium-sized | CASSSGNRGLETQYF | TGCGCCAGCAGCTCGGGTAACAGGGGGCTGGAGACCCAGTACTTC
NA | TRBJ1-1 | 12 | TRBV5-1 | NA | CASNRGNTEAFF | TGCGCCAGTAATCGGGGGAACACTGAAGCTTTCTTT
NA | TRBJ1-6 | 11 | TRBV20-1 | once | CSARGPDPLHF | TGCAGTGCTAGGGGGCCGGATCCCCTCCACTTT
NA | TRBJ1-4 | 16 | TRBV19 | NA | CASSLGGSPTNEKLFF | TGTGCCAGTAGTTTAGGGGGATCCCCAACTAATGAAAAACTGTTTTTT